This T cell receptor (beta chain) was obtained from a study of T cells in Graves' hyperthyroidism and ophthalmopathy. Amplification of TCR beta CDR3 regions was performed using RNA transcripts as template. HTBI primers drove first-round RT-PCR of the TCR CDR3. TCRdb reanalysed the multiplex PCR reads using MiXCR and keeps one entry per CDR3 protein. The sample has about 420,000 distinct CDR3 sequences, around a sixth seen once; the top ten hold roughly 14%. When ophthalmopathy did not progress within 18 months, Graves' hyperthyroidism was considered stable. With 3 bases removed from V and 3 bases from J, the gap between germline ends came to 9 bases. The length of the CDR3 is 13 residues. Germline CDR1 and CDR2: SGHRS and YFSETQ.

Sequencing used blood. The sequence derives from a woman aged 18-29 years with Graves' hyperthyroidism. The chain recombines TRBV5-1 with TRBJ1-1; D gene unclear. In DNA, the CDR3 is TGCGCCAGCAGCTCGATGGATCACACTGAAGCTTTCTTT. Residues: CASSSMDHTEAFF.